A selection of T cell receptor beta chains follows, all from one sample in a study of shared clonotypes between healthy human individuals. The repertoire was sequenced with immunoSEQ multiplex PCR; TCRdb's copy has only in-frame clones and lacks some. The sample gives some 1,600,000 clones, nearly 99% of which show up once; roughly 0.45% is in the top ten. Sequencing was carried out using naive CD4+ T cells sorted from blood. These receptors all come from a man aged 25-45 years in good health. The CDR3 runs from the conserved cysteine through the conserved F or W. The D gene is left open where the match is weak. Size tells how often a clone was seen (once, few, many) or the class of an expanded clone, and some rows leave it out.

CDR3aa: CASSSGTGSLSNQPQHF; CDR3nt: TGTGCCAGCAGTTCCGGGACAGGTTCCCTTAGCAATCAGCCCCAGCATTTT; abundance: -; j_gene: TRBJ1-5; d_gene: TRBD1; v_gene: TRBV2
CDR3aa: CASSYRQAESEAFF; CDR3nt: TGTGCCAGCAGCTATCGACAGGCGGAGAGTGAAGCTTTCTTT; abundance: -; j_gene: TRBJ1-1; d_gene: -; v_gene: TRBV7-9
CDR3aa: CASSYRRQDSGNTIYF; CDR3nt: TGTGCCAGCAGTTACCGCCGCCAGGACTCTGGAAACACCATATATTTT; abundance: -; j_gene: TRBJ1-3; d_gene: -; v_gene: TRBV6-5
CDR3aa: CASSIAQGYEQYF; CDR3nt: TGTGCCAGTAGTATAGCCCAGGGTTACGAGCAGTACTTC; abundance: -; j_gene: TRBJ2-7; d_gene: -; v_gene: TRBV19
CDR3aa: CASSLRLAGLYEQYF; CDR3nt: TGTGCCAGCAGCTTAAGACTAGCGGGGCTCTACGAGCAGTACTTC; abundance: -; j_gene: TRBJ2-7; d_gene: TRBD2; v_gene: TRBV7-8
CDR3aa: CASSQVRNTGELFF; CDR3nt: TGCGCCAGCAGCCAAGTACGGAACACCGGGGAGCTGTTTTTT; abundance: -; j_gene: TRBJ2-2; d_gene: -; v_gene: TRBV4-1
CDR3aa: CASSLGRGPVGELFF; CDR3nt: TGCGCCAGCAGCTTGGGCCGGGGGCCTGTCGGGGAGCTGTTTTTT; abundance: -; j_gene: TRBJ2-2; d_gene: -; v_gene: TRBV5-1
CDR3aa: CASSSPKENQNIQYF; CDR3nt: TGTGCCAGCAGCTCCCCTAAAGAGAATCAAAACATTCAGTACTTC; abundance: -; j_gene: TRBJ2-4; d_gene: -; v_gene: TRBV11-2
CDR3aa: CASSLRHLQETQYF; CDR3nt: TGTGCCAGCAGCTTGAGACATCTCCAAGAGACCCAGTACTTC; abundance: -; j_gene: TRBJ2-5; d_gene: -; v_gene: TRBV5-4
CDR3aa: CASSVGAGGDTQYF; CDR3nt: TGTGCCAGCAGCGTAGGGGCGGGAGGAGATACGCAGTATTTT; abundance: -; j_gene: TRBJ2-3; d_gene: TRBD2; v_gene: TRBV9
CDR3aa: CASSVAGPHNEQFF; CDR3nt: TGTGCCAGCAGCGTAGCGGGACCACACAATGAGCAGTTCTTC; abundance: -; j_gene: TRBJ2-1; d_gene: -; v_gene: TRBV9
CDR3aa: CASRTNRGRTEAFF; CDR3nt: TGTGCCAGTAGAACAAACAGGGGGCGCACTGAAGCTTTCTTT; abundance: -; j_gene: TRBJ1-1; d_gene: TRBD1; v_gene: TRBV19
CDR3aa: CASSQRDGNYGYTF; CDR3nt: TGTGCCAGCAGCCAAAGGGACGGGAACTATGGCTACACCTTC; abundance: -; j_gene: TRBJ1-2; d_gene: -; v_gene: TRBV7-6
CDR3aa: CASSQDQRQTYEQYF; CDR3nt: TGCGCCAGCAGCCAAGACCAAAGGCAAACCTACGAGCAGTACTTC; abundance: -; j_gene: TRBJ2-7; d_gene: -; v_gene: TRBV4-3
CDR3aa: CASSPLSGSGQPQHF; CDR3nt: TGTGCCAGCTCACCATTATCAGGGTCAGGGCAGCCCCAGCATTTT; abundance: -; j_gene: TRBJ1-5; d_gene: -; v_gene: TRBV18
CDR3aa: CASKLVTGGQPQHF; CDR3nt: TGTGCCAGTAAATTAGTGACAGGGGGTCAGCCCCAGCATTTT; abundance: -; j_gene: TRBJ1-5; d_gene: TRBD1; v_gene: TRBV19
CDR3aa: CASSLSLAGVAGELFF; CDR3nt: TGTGCCAGCAGCTTATCCCTAGCGGGAGTGGCGGGGGAGCTGTTTTTT; abundance: -; j_gene: TRBJ2-2; d_gene: TRBD2; v_gene: TRBV7-3
CDR3aa: CASSEEGWGNEQFF; CDR3nt: TGTGCCAGCAGTGAGGAGGGCTGGGGGAATGAGCAGTTCTTC; abundance: -; j_gene: TRBJ2-1; d_gene: -; v_gene: TRBV6-1
CDR3aa: CASSPGRREDTIYF; CDR3nt: TGTGCCAGCAGCCCCGGGAGGAGGGAAGACACCATATATTTT; abundance: -; j_gene: TRBJ1-3; d_gene: -; v_gene: TRBV7-9
CDR3aa: CASSGGLGNEQFF; CDR3nt: TGCGCCAGCAGCGGGGGACTAGGGAATGAGCAGTTCTTC; abundance: -; j_gene: TRBJ2-1; d_gene: TRBD2; v_gene: TRBV5-1
CDR3aa: CASSPTGTSGYQFF; CDR3nt: TGTGCCAGCAGCCCCACCGGGACTAGCGGTTACCAGTTCTTC; abundance: -; j_gene: TRBJ2-1; d_gene: TRBD2; v_gene: TRBV7-7
CDR3aa: CAWSLRASYQETQYF; CDR3nt: TGTGCCTGGAGTCTCCGGGCTTCGTACCAAGAGACCCAGTACTTC; abundance: -; j_gene: TRBJ2-5; d_gene: -; v_gene: TRBV30
CDR3aa: CASVQSSYNEQFF; CDR3nt: TGTGCCAGCGTTCAGAGCTCCTACAATGAGCAGTTCTTC; abundance: -; j_gene: TRBJ2-1; d_gene: -; v_gene: TRBV2
CDR3aa: CASSVGLAGDSDTQYF; CDR3nt: TGTGCCAGCAGCGTCGGACTAGCGGGAGACAGTGATACGCAGTATTTT; abundance: once; j_gene: TRBJ2-3; d_gene: TRBD2; v_gene: TRBV5-4
CDR3aa: CASRLADRGEQYF; CDR3nt: TGTGCCAGCAGGCTTGCCGACAGGGGAGAGCAGTACTTC; abundance: -; j_gene: TRBJ2-7; d_gene: TRBD1; v_gene: TRBV6-1
CDR3aa: CASSYSTPTYEQYF; CDR3nt: TGTGCCAGCAGTTACTCTACCCCCACCTACGAGCAGTACTTC; abundance: -; j_gene: TRBJ2-7; d_gene: -; v_gene: TRBV6-5
CDR3aa: CASSRSLAISTDTQYF; CDR3nt: TGTGCCAGCAGTCGTTCGCTAGCGATCAGCACAGATACGCAGTATTTT; abundance: once; j_gene: TRBJ2-3; d_gene: -; v_gene: TRBV25-1
CDR3aa: CASSLATPGTAGNTIYF; CDR3nt: TGTGCCAGCAGCTTAGCCACCCCCGGGACAGCCGGAAACACCATATATTTT; abundance: -; j_gene: TRBJ1-3; d_gene: TRBD1; v_gene: TRBV7-2
CDR3aa: CSVERGRGLAGINNEQFF; CDR3nt: TGCAGCGTTGAAAGGGGTCGTGGACTAGCGGGCATCAACAATGAGCAGTTCTTC; abundance: -; j_gene: TRBJ2-1; d_gene: TRBD2; v_gene: TRBV29-1
CDR3aa: CASSLASSGNTIYF; CDR3nt: TGCGCCAGCAGCTTGGCTAGCAGTGGAAACACCATATATTTT; abundance: once; j_gene: TRBJ1-3; d_gene: -; v_gene: TRBV5-1
CDR3aa: CASSPQAGSSEEQYF; CDR3nt: TGTGCCAGCTCACCACAGGCGGGGAGCTCGGAGGAGCAGTACTTC; abundance: -; j_gene: TRBJ2-7; d_gene: -; v_gene: TRBV18
CDR3aa: CASSPFPGTTDTQYF; CDR3nt: TGTGCCAGCTCACCATTTCCAGGGACCACAGATACGCAGTATTTT; abundance: -; j_gene: TRBJ2-3; d_gene: -; v_gene: TRBV18
CDR3aa: CSAATSQQETQYF; CDR3nt: TGCAGCGCAGCGACTAGCCAACAAGAGACCCAGTACTTC; abundance: -; j_gene: TRBJ2-5; d_gene: TRBD2; v_gene: TRBV29-1
CDR3aa: CASSVVGGQETQYF; CDR3nt: TGTGCCAGCAGCGTAGTAGGGGGGCAAGAGACCCAGTACTTC; abundance: -; j_gene: TRBJ2-5; d_gene: -; v_gene: TRBV9
CDR3aa: CATSEQGDTGELFF; CDR3nt: TGTGCCACCAGCGAACAGGGAGACACCGGGGAGCTGTTTTTT; abundance: once; j_gene: TRBJ2-2; d_gene: -; v_gene: TRBV15
CDR3aa: CASSPGSFPAGPQHF; CDR3nt: TGTGCCAGCAGTCCCGGGTCCTTTCCCGCCGGGCCCCAGCATTTT; abundance: -; j_gene: TRBJ1-5; d_gene: -; v_gene: TRBV28
CDR3aa: CATSRESGTGSSGANVLTF; CDR3nt: TGTGCCACCAGCAGAGAGAGCGGGACAGGCTCATCTGGGGCCAACGTCCTGACTTTC; abundance: -; j_gene: TRBJ2-6; d_gene: -; v_gene: TRBV15
CDR3aa: CASSPPRGSRPYNEQFF; CDR3nt: TGTGCCAGCAGCCCCCCGAGGGGTAGCCGACCCTACAATGAGCAGTTCTTC; abundance: once; j_gene: TRBJ2-1; d_gene: -; v_gene: TRBV9
CDR3aa: CASSQGLAGEETQYF; CDR3nt: TGCGCCAGCAGCCAAGGACTAGCGGGAGAAGAGACCCAGTACTTC; abundance: -; j_gene: TRBJ2-5; d_gene: TRBD2; v_gene: TRBV4-1
CDR3aa: CASSLSRGRRDEQFF; CDR3nt: TGTGCCAGCAGTTTATCGCGCGGGAGAAGGGATGAGCAGTTCTTC; abundance: -; j_gene: TRBJ2-1; d_gene: TRBD2; v_gene: TRBV28
CDR3aa: CASRSGTGNTEAFF; CDR3nt: TGTGCCAGCCGCTCCGGGACAGGCAACACTGAAGCTTTCTTT; abundance: -; j_gene: TRBJ1-1; d_gene: TRBD1; v_gene: TRBV28
CDR3aa: CASSYVPRGNYGYTF; CDR3nt: TGTGCCAGCAGTTACGTCCCCAGGGGAAACTATGGCTACACCTTC; abundance: -; j_gene: TRBJ1-2; d_gene: -; v_gene: TRBV6-5
CDR3aa: CSAVIAAHEQYF; CDR3nt: TGCAGCGCGGTAATAGCGGCCCACGAGCAGTACTTC; abundance: -; j_gene: TRBJ2-7; d_gene: -; v_gene: TRBV29-1
CDR3aa: CASRQTGARAGELFF; CDR3nt: TGTGCCAGCAGGCAGACAGGGGCGCGGGCCGGGGAGCTGTTTTTT; abundance: -; j_gene: TRBJ2-2; d_gene: TRBD1; v_gene: TRBV27
CDR3aa: CASSENGESMNTEAFF; CDR3nt: TGTGCCAGCAGTGAAAACGGGGAATCCATGAACACTGAAGCTTTCTTT; abundance: -; j_gene: TRBJ1-1; d_gene: -; v_gene: TRBV2
CDR3aa: CASSSAYEQYF; CDR3nt: TGTGCCAGTTCCTCTGCTTACGAGCAGTACTTC; abundance: -; j_gene: TRBJ2-7; d_gene: -; v_gene: TRBV19
CDR3aa: CASSLGRIAGDTDTQYF; CDR3nt: TGTGCCAGCAGCTTAGGCCGTATAGCGGGAGACACAGATACGCAGTATTTT; abundance: -; j_gene: TRBJ2-3; d_gene: TRBD2; v_gene: TRBV11-3
CDR3aa: CASSLEHQEGINSGANVLTF; CDR3nt: TGCGCCAGCAGCTTGGAACATCAGGAGGGGATAAACTCTGGGGCCAACGTCCTGACTTTC; abundance: -; j_gene: TRBJ2-6; d_gene: -; v_gene: TRBV5-1
CDR3aa: CASSTQTVSKNIQYF; CDR3nt: TGTGCCAGCAGCACTCAGACAGTAAGCAAAAACATTCAGTACTTC; abundance: -; j_gene: TRBJ2-4; d_gene: -; v_gene: TRBV5-4
CDR3aa: CASTRIVRSTNTGELFF; CDR3nt: TGTGCCAGCACTAGAATAGTACGGTCCACTAACACCGGGGAGCTGTTTTTT; abundance: once; j_gene: TRBJ2-2; d_gene: -; v_gene: TRBV28